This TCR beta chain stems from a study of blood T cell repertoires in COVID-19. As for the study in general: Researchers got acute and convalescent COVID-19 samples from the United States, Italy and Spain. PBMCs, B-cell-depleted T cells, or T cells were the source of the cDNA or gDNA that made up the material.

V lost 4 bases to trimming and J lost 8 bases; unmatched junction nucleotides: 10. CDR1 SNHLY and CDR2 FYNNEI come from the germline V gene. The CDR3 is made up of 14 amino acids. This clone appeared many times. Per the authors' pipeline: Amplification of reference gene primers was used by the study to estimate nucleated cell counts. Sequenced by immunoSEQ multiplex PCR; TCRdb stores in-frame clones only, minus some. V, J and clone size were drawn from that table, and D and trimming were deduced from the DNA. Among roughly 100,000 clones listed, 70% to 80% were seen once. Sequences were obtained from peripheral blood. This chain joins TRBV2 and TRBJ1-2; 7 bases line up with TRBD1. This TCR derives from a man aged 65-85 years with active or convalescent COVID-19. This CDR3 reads CASSALGQVGGYTF. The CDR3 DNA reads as TGTGCCAGCAGTGCCCTTGGACAGGTTGGGGGCTACACCTTC.